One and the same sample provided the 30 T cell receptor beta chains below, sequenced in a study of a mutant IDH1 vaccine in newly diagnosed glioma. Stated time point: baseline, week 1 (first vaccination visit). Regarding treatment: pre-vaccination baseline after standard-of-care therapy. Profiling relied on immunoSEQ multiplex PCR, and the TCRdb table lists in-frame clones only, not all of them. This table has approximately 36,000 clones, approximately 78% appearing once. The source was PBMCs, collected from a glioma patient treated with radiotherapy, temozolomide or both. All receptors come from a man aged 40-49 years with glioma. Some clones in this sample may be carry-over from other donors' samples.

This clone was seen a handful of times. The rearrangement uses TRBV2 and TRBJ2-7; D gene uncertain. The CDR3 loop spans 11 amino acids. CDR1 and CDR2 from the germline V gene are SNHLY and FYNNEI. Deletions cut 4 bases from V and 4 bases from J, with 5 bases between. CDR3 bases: TGTGCCAGCAGTGGAGAATACGAGCAGTACTTC. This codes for CASSGEYEQYF.

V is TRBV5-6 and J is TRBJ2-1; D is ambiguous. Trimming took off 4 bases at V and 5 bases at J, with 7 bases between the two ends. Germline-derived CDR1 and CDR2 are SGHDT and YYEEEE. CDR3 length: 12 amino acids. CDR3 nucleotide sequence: TGTGCCAGCAGCCTTCCCAACAATGAGCAGTTCTTC. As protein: CASSLPNNEQFF.

The CDR3 nucleotides read TGTGCCACCAGCAGAGAAGGGGTTCAGCCCCAGCATTTT. Its protein product is CATSREGVQPQHF. The rearrangement uses TRBV15 and TRBJ1-5, with D possibly being TRBD1 (5 bases). Germline lookup yields CDR1 LNHNV and CDR2 YYDKDF (reference sequence). The V end was cut by 0 bases, the J end by 6 bases, with 6 bases between. The length of the CDR3 is 13 residues.

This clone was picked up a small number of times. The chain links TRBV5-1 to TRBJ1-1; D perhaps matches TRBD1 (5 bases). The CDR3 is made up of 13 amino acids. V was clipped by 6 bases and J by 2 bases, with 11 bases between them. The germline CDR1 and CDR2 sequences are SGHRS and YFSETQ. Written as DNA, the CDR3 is TGCGCCAGCACGGGGGTAGGAAACACTGAAGCTTTCTTT. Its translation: CASTGVGNTEAFF.

CDR3 DNA sequence: TGTGCCAGCAGATCCGACCCTGGAAACACCATATATTTT. Translating gives CASRSDPGNTIYF. The rearrangement joins TRBV2 to TRBJ1-3; no firm D call. This CDR3 has 13 amino acids. Germline V gene lookup returns CDR1 SNHLY and CDR2 FYNNEI. V dropped 6 bases and J dropped 2 bases, with 8 bases sitting between them.

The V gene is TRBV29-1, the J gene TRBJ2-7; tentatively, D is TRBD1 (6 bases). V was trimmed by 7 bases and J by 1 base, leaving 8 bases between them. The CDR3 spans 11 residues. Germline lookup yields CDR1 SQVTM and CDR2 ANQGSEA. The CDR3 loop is CSAGQSYEQYF. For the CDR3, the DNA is TGCAGCGCCGGACAGTCCTACGAGCAGTACTTC.

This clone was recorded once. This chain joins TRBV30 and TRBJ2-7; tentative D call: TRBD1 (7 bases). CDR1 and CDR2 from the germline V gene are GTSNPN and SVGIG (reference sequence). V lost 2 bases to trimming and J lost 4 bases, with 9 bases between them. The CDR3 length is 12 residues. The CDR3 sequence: CAWSPGGYEQYF. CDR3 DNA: TGTGCCTGGAGTCCAGGGGGGTACGAGCAGTACTTC. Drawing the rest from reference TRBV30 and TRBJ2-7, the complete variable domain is SQTIHQWPATLVQPVGSPLSLECTVEGTSNPNLYWYRQAAGRGLQLLFYSVGIGQISSEVPQNLSASRPQDRQFILSSKKLLLSDSGFYLCAWSPGGYEQYFGPGTRLTVT.

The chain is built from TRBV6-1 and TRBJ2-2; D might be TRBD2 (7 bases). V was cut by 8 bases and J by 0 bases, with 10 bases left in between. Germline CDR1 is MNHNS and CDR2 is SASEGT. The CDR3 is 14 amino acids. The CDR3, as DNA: TGTGCCAGCGGGGGGGGCCCGAACACCGGGGAGCTGTTTTTT. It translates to CASGGGPNTGELFF.

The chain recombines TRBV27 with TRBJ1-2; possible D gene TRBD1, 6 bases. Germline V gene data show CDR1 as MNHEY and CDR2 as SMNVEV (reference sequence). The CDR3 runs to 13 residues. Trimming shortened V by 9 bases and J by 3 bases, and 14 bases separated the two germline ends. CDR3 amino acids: CASHRVGYYGYTF. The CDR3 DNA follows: TGTGCCAGTCACAGGGTCGGGTACTATGGCTACACCTTC.

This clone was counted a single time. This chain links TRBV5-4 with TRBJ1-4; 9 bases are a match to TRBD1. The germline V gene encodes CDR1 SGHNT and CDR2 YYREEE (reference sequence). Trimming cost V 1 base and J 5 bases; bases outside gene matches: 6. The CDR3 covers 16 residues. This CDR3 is CASSLPGTGRNEKLFF. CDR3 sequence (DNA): TGTGCCAGCAGCTTGCCCGGGACAGGGAGGAATGAAAAACTGTTTTTT.

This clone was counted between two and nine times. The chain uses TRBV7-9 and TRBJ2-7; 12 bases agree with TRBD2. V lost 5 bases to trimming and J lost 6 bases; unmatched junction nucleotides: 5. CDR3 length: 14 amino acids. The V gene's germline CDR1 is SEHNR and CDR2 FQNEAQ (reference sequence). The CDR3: CASSLGLAGSEQYF. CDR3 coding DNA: TGTGCCAGCAGCCTTGGACTAGCGGGGAGCGAGCAGTACTTC.

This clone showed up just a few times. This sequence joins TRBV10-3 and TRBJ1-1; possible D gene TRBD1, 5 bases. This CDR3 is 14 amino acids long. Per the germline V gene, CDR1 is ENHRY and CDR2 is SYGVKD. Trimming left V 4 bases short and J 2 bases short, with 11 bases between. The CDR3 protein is CAISGDGGNTEAFF. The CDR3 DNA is TGTGCCATCAGTGGGGACGGGGGAAACACTGAAGCTTTCTTT.

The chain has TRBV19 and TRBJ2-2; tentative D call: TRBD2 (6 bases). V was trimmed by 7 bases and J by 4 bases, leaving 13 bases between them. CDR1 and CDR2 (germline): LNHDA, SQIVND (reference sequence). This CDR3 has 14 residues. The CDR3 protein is CASTPGGGTGELFF. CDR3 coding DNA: TGTGCCAGTACCCCCGGGGGTGGCACCGGGGAGCTGTTTTTT.

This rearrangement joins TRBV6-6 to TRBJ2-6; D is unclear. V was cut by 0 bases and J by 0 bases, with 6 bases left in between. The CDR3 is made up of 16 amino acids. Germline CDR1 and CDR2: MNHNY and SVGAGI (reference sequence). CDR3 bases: TGTGCCAGCAGTTACTCCCGCGGCTCTGGGGCCAACGTCCTGACTTTC. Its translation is CASSYSRGSGANVLTF.

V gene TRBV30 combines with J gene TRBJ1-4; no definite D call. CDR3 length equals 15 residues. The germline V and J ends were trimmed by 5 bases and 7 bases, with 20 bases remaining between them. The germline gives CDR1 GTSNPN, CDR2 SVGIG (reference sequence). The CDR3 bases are TGTGCCTGGGCCATCGGGGATGGGTTGGGTGAAAAACTGTTTTTT. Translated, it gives CAWAIGDGLGEKLFF.

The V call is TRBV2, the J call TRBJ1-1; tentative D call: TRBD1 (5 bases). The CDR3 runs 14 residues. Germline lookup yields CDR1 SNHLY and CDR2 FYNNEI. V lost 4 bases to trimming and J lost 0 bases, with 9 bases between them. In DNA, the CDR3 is TGTGCCAGCAGTGTCCGACAGATGAACACTGAAGCTTTCTTT. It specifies CASSVRQMNTEAFF.

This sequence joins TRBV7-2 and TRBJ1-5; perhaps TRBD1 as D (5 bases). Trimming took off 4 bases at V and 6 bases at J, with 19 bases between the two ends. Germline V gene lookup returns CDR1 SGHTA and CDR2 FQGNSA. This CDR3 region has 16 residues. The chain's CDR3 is CASSSQGGAGGQPQHF. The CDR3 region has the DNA TGTGCCAGCAGCTCCCAGGGAGGGGCTGGGGGTCAGCCCCAGCATTTT.

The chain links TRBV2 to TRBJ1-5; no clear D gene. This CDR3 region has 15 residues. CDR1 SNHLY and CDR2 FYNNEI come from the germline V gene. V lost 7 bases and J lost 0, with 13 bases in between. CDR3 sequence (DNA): TGTGCCAGCAAAAAAGAGCTGAATAGCAATCAGCCCCAGCATTTT. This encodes CASKKELNSNQPQHF.

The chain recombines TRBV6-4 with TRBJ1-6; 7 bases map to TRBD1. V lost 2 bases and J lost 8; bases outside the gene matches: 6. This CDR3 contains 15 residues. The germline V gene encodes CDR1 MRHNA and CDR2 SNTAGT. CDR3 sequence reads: CASSDTRQGHSPLHF. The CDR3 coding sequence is TGTGCCAGCAGTGACACCCGACAGGGCCATTCACCCCTCCACTTT.

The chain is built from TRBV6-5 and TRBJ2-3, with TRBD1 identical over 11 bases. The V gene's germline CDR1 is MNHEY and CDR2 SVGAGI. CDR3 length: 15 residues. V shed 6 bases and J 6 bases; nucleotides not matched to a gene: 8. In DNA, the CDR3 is TGTGCCAGCAGCTTCTCGGACAGGGGGCTTGATACGCAGTATTTT. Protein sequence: CASSFSDRGLDTQYF.

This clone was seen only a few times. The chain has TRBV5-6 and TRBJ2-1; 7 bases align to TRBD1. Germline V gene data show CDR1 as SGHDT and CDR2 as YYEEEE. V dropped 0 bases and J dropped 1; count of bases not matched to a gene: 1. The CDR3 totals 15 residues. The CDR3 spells CASSLGDRSYNEQFF. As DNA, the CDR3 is TGTGCCAGCAGCTTGGGGGACAGATCCTACAATGAGCAGTTCTTC.

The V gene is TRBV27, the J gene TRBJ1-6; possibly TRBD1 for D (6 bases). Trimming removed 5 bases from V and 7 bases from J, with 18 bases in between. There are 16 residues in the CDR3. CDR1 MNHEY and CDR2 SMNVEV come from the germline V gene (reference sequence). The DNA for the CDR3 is TGTGCCAGCAGTCAAAGGGGGATCCCGACGAATTCACCCCTCCACTTT. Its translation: CASSQRGIPTNSPLHF.

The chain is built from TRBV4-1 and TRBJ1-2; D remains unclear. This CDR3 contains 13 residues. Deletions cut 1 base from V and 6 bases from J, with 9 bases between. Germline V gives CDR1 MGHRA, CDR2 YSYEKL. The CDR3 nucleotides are TGCGCCAGCAGCCAAGGGCCGAGGGATGGCTACACCTTC. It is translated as CASSQGPRDGYTF.

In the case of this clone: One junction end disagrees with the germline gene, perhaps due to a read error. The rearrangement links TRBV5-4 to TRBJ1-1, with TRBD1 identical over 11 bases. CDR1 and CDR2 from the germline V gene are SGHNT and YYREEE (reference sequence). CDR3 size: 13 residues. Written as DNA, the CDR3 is TGTGCCAGCAGCGCCGAAACGGACAGGGGGCTCCGCTTT. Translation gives CASSAETDRGLRF.

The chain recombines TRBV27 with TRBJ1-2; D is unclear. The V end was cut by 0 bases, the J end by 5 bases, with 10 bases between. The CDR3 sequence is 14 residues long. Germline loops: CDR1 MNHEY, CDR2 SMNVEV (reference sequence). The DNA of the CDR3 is TGTGCCAGCAGTTTATCTCCGGGAGGGTATGGCTACACCTTC. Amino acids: CASSLSPGGYGYTF.

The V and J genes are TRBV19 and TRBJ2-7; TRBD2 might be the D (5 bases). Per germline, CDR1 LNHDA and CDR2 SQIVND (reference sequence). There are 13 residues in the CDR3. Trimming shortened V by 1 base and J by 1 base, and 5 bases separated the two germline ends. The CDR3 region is CASSIGGSYEQYF. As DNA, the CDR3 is TGTGCCAGTAGTATAGGAGGGTCCTACGAGCAGTACTTC.

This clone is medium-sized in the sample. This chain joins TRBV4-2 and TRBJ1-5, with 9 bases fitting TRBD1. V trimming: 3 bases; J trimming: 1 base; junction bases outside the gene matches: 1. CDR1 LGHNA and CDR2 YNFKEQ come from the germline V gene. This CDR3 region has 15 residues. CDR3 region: CASSQGTGSNQPQHF. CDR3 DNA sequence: TGTGCCAGCAGCCAGGGGACAGGGAGCAATCAGCCCCAGCATTTT.

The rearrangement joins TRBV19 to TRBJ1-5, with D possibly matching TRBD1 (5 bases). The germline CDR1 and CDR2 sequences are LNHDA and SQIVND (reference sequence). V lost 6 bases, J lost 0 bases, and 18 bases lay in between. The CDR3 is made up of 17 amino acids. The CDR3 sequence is CASRKRQGSYSNQPQHF. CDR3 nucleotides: TGTGCCAGTAGAAAAAGGCAGGGCTCTTATAGCAATCAGCCCCAGCATTTT.

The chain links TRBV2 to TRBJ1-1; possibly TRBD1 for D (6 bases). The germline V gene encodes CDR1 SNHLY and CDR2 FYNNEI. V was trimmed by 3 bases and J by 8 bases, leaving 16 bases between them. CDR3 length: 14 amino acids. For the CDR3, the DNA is TGTGCCAGCAGTGATAAGGACAGAACGATCGAAGCTTTCTTT. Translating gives CASSDKDRTIEAFF.

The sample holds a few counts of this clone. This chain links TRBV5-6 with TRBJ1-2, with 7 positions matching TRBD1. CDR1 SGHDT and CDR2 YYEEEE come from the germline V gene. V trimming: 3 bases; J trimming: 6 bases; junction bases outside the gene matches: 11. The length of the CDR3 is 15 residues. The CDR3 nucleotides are TGTGCCAGCAGCTCCCCCGGGACAGAAACCCATGGCTACACCTTC. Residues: CASSSPGTETHGYTF.